Presented here are 2 T cell receptor beta chains from one specimen sequenced in a study of T cell responses to AZD1222 COVID-19 vaccine. Only in-frame clones appear in the TCRdb table, and some are missing; sequencing was by immunoSEQ multiplex PCR. The top ten hold roughly 4.3% of the sample, which has some 170,000 clones, about 90% seen once. Here the sequenced sample was peripheral blood, taken 28 days after the second dose of the MenACWY control vaccine. The receptors were gathered from an adult who received the MenACWY meningococcal vaccine as a control.

This clone was recorded once. This chain uses TRBV12-3 or TRBV12-4 with TRBJ2-7; D remains unclear. The germline V and J ends were trimmed by 6 bases and 1 base, with 7 bases remaining between them. This CDR3 is 12 amino acids long. DNA of the CDR3: TGTGCCAGCAGCTCTGAGTCCTACGAGCAGTACTTC. Translation: CASSSESYEQYF.

The chain couples TRBV7-9 to TRBJ1-2, with 9 bases identical to TRBD1. J was trimmed by 1 base and V by 6 bases; bases with no gene match: 6. CDR1 is SEHNR, CDR2 FQNEAQ, per germline (reference sequence). This CDR3 contains 15 residues. The CDR3 DNA reads as TGTGCCAGCAGTCTGACAGGGGGAGTTAACTATGGCTACACCTTC. Residues: CASSLTGGVNYGYTF. Full variable domain (outside the CDR3, taken from reference TRBV7-9 and TRBJ1-2): DTGVSQNPRHKITKRGQNVTFRCDPISEHNRLYWYRQTLGQGPEFLTYFQNEAQLEKSRLLSDRFSAERPKGSFSTLEIQRTEQGDSAMYLCASSLTGGVNYGYTFGSGTRLTVV.